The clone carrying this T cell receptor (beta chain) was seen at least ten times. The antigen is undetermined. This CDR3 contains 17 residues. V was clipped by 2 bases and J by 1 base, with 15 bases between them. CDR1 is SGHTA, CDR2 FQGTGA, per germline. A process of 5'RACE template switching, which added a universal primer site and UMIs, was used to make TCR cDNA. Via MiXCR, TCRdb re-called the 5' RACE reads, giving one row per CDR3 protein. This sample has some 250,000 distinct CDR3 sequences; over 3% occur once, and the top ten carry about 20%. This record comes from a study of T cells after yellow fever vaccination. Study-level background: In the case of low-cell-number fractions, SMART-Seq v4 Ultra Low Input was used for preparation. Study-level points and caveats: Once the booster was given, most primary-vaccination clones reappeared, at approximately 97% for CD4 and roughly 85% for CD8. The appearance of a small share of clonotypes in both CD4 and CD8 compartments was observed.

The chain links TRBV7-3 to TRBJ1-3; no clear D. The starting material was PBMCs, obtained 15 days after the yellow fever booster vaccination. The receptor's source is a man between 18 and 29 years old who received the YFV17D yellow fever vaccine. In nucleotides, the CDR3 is TGTGCCAGCAGCTTAGAGGGCCCTCCGTTATCTGGAAACACCATATATTTT. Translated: CASSLEGPPLSGNTIYF.